This T cell receptor beta chain was recovered during a study of identical twins. This clonotype came up many times. Germline V gene data show CDR1 as SQVTM and CDR2 as ANQGSEA. Trimming pared 6 bases from V and 5 bases from J, leaving 11 bases between. This CDR3 has 11 residues. Each CDR3 protein gets one entry after TCRdb re-called the 5' RACE reads with MiXCR. The sample has roughly 500,000 distinct CDR3 sequences, approximately 22% seen once. These sequences were also reported in another study, on T cells expressing NK-cell markers. That publication notes: Obtained from sorted CD3+CD56+NKG2C+, CD3+CD56+NKG2C- and CD3+CD56-NKG2C+ T cells were the TCR beta repertoires. In more than 5 donors, dominant CD3+CD56+NKG2C+ clones formed about 1.0-8% of CD8+ cells.

This chain uses TRBV29-1 with TRBJ2-7; no clear D gene. The sample consisted of CD4+ T cells sorted from blood. The receptor's source is a woman between 18 and 29 years old in good health. CDR3 bases: TGCAGCGTGCGTACGGCGGACGAGCAGTACTTC. It specifies CSVRTADEQYF.